This T cell receptor (beta chain) originates from a study of T cell repertoires in ileal Crohn's disease. Study summary: Thiopurines (around 10) or anti-TNF agents (approximately 20) were given postoperatively to about half. General study points: Clonal expansions were more frequent in active smokers than non-smokers at surgery.

Details on this clone: Its antigen is not known.

Germline CDR1 SNHLY, CDR2 FYNNEI. This CDR3 spans 14 amino acids. The trim removed 6 bases at V and 3 bases at J, leaving 4 bases unmatched. Adults with ileal or ileocolonic Crohn's disease and an indication for resection were eligible. Sequencing was performed with immunoSEQ multiplex PCR; in TCRdb, only in-frame clones are kept and a portion is missing. The data contain 4,900 or so clones, roughly 87% of them singletons. This receptor was obtained from an adult with Crohn's disease. Sequenced sample: ileal tissue. The V and J genes are TRBV2 and TRBJ2-7; 11 bases line up with TRBD2. CDR3 region: CASRATSGGYEQYF. CDR3 in DNA: TGTGCCAGCAGGGCTACTAGCGGGGGCTACGAGCAGTACTTC.